Here is one T cell receptor (beta chain) with its context. The sample comes from a study of TIL therapy for anti-PD-1-resistant metastatic lung cancer. Germline values: CDR1 GTSNPN, CDR2 SVGIG (reference sequence). V was trimmed by 5 bases and J by 6 bases, leaving 14 bases between them. The CDR3 runs 12 residues. Sequencing used immunoSEQ v3. TCRdb keeps only in-frame clones here, not all; method: immunoSEQ multiplex PCR. The data show 55,000 to 70,000 clones, about nine tenths seen once. As for time point: pre-treatment sample, taken before nivolumab and TIL therapy. The input for sequencing was blood, taken at baseline. This clonotype was obtained from a person aged 25-85 years with non-small cell lung cancer. This chain uses TRBV30 with TRBJ2-7; the D gene is possibly TRBD2 (6 bases). The CDR3 DNA is TGTGCCTGGTCCCCAGGAGGGTCCGAGCAGTACTTC. Its protein is CAWSPGGSEQYF.